The sequence of this T cell receptor (beta chain) was determined in a study of T cell responses to AZD1222 COVID-19 vaccine. Here immunoSEQ multiplex PCR was the method, and the copy in TCRdb shows in-frame clones only, minus some. Of 80,000 or so clones listed, 90% are singletons. The CDR3 consists of 15 residues. Germline CDR1 is SNHLY and CDR2 is FYNNEI. The germline V and J ends were trimmed by 4 bases and 0 bases, with 10 bases remaining between them. This chain uses TRBV2 with TRBJ1-3; D is uncertain. Here the sequenced sample was peripheral blood, taken 28 days after the second AZD1222 dose. The TCR sequence derives from an adult who received the AZD1222 COVID-19 vaccine. This CDR3 reads CASSVTVNSGNTIYF. The CDR3 DNA reads as TGTGCCAGCAGTGTAACAGTAAACTCTGGAAACACCATATATTTT.